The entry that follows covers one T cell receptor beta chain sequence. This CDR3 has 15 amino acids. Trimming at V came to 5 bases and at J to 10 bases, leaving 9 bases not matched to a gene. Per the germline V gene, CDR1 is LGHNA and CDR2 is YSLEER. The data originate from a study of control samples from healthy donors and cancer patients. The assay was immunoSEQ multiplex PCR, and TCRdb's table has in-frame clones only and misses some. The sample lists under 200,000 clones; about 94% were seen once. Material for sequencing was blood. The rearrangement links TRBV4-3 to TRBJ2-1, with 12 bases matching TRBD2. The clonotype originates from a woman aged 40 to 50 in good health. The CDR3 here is CASSTGLAGRHEQFF. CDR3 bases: TGCGCCAGCAGCACCGGACTAGCGGGACGTCACGAGCAGTTCTTC.